A selection of T cell receptor beta chains follows, all from one sample in a study of spatial heterogeneity in lung cancer. One entry per CDR3 protein results from TCRdb running MiXCR on the 5' RACE reads. Here the sample spans approximately 92,000 distinct CDR3 sequences, approximately 12% being singletons. The sequenced sample was PBMCs, obtained at surgery. The receptors derive from a male donor with early-stage non-small cell lung cancer. CDR3s leave out the opening cysteine and the closing phenylalanine or tryptophan. Each record gives: V gene, CDR3 protein.

v_call: TRBV5-1
cdr3_aa: ASSPGLAGGETQY

v_call: TRBV6-2/TRBV6-3
cdr3_aa: ASSSPTGTGETQY

v_call: TRBV6-2/TRBV6-3
cdr3_aa: ASSPRGTRTVTIVNTEAF

v_call: TRBV18
cdr3_aa: ASSPPNRDRNQPQH

v_call: TRBV10-3
cdr3_aa: AISDQETQY

v_call: TRBV5-1
cdr3_aa: ASSLEGATTEAF

v_call: TRBV12-3/TRBV12-4
cdr3_aa: ASSLGVPYEQY

v_call: TRBV29-1
cdr3_aa: SVEITDTQY

v_call: TRBV5-1
cdr3_aa: ASSPPGRGETQY

v_call: TRBV5-5
cdr3_aa: ASSLTGAAYEQY

v_call: TRBV19
cdr3_aa: ASAGTGGGQPQH

v_call: TRBV28
cdr3_aa: ASSTMGLAANYEQY

v_call: TRBV5-4
cdr3_aa: ASSNLRGTSGRSSYNEQF

v_call: TRBV6-2/TRBV6-3
cdr3_aa: ASSSNGETQY

v_call: TRBV20-1
cdr3_aa: SARDLTSGKNEQF

v_call: TRBV12-3/TRBV12-4
cdr3_aa: ASSLRQGNSGELF

v_call: TRBV28
cdr3_aa: ASSFVGVIY

v_call: TRBV29-1
cdr3_aa: SVATGVNTEAF